This record looks at one TCR beta chain sequence and its context. The target antigen is unknown. These data come from a study of Graves' ophthalmopathy and Graves' hyperthyroidism. General observations from the study: A classifier, a 13-signature model, separated ophthalmopathy from stable hyperthyroidism with about 87% sensitivity and around 83% specificity. Blood shared most expanded thyroid clonotypes above 0.001 frequency.

This CDR3 has 12 amino acids. Per germline, CDR1 MNHNS and CDR2 SASEGT. Deletions cut 6 bases from V and 4 bases from J, with 6 bases between. RNA transcripts served as template for amplifying TCR beta CDR3 sequences. In the first round, RT-PCR was carried out with HTBI primers, and a multiplex PCR formed the second round. TCRdb fed the multiplex PCR reads into MiXCR, producing one record per CDR3 protein. Of about 620,000 distinct CDR3 sequences in the sample, about 20% are singletons; the top ten hold more than 5.5%. V and J are TRBV6-1 and TRBJ2-2; D uncertain. The sequence derives from a woman aged 18-35 years with stable Graves' hyperthyroidism. Some clones in this sample may be carry-over from other donors' samples. The material sequenced was peripheral blood. The CDR3 loop is CASRMSTGELFF. DNA of the CDR3: TGTGCCAGCAGGATGAGCACCGGGGAGCTGTTTTTT.